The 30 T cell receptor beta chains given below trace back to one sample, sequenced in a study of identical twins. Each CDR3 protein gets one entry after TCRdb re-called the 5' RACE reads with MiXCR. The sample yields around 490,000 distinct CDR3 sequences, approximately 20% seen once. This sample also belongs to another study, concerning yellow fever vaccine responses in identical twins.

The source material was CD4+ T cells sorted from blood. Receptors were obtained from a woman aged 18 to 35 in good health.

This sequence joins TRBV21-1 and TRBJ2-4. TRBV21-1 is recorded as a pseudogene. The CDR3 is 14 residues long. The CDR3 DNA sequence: TGTGCCAGCAGCAAAGCGGGGCTGAGTCATCCCCAGTACTTC. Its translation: CASSKAGLSHPQYF.

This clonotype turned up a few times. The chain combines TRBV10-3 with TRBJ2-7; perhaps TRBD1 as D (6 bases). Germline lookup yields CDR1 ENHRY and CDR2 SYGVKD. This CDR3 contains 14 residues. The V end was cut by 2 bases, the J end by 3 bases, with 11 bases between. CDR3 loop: CAISEQQGRYEQYF. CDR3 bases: TGTGCCATCAGTGAGCAACAGGGCCGCTACGAGCAGTACTTC.

CDR3 DNA: TGTGCCAGCAGCCAAGGGACCGTAGGGAACTACGAGCAGTACTTC. Residues: CASSQGTVGNYEQYF. The rearrangement joins TRBV3-1 to TRBJ2-7, with no clear D. Germline CDR1 and CDR2: LGHDT and YNNKEL (reference sequence). Trimming cost V 1 base and J 3 bases, with 13 bases left between them. This CDR3 contains 15 residues.

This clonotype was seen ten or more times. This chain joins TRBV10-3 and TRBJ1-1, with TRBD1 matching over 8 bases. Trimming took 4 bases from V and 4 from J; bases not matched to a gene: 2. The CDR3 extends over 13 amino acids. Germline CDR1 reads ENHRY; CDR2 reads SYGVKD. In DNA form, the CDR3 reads TGTGCCATCAGTGGAACAGGGGGCACTGAAGCTTTCTTT. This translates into CAISGTGGTEAFF.

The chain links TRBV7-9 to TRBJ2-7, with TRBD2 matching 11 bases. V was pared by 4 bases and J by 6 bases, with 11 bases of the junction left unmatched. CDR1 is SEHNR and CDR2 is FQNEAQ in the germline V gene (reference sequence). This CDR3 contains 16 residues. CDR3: CASSSYLSGRALEQYF. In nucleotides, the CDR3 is TGTGCCAGCAGCTCTTACCTTAGCGGGAGGGCCCTCGAGCAGTACTTC.

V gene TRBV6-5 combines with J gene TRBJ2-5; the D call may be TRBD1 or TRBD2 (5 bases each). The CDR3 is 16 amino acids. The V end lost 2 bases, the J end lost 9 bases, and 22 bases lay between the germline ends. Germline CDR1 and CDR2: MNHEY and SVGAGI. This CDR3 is CASSYVSGPAGGAQYF. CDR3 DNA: TGTGCCAGCAGTTACGTCTCGGGGCCTGCGGGTGGGGCCCAGTACTTC.

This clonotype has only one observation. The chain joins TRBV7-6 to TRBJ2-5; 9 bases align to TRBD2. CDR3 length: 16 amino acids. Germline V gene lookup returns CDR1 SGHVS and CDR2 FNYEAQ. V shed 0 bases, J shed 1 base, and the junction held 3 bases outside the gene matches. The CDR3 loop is CASSLARGRAQETQYF. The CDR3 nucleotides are TGTGCCAGCAGCTTAGCTCGCGGGAGGGCCCAAGAGACCCAGTACTTC.

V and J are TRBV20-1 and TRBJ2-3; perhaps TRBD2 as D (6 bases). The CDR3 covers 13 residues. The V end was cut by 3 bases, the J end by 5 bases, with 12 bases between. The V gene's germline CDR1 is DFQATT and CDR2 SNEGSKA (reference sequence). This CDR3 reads CSASGSIGDTQYF. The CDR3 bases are TGCAGTGCTAGCGGGAGTATTGGAGATACGCAGTATTTT.

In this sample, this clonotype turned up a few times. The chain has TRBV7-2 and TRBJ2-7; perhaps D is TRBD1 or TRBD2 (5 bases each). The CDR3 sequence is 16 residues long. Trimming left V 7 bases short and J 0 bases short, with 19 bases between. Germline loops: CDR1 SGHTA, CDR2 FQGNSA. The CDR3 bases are TGTGCCAGCACCCCTTACGGGGCAATTGCCTCCTACGAGCAGTACTTC. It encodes CASTPYGAIASYEQYF.

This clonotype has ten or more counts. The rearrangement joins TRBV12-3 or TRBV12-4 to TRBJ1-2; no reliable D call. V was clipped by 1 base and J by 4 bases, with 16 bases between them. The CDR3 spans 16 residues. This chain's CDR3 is CASSLVPRVPTYGYTF. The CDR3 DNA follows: TGTGCCAGCAGTTTAGTCCCGAGGGTCCCGACCTATGGCTACACCTTC.

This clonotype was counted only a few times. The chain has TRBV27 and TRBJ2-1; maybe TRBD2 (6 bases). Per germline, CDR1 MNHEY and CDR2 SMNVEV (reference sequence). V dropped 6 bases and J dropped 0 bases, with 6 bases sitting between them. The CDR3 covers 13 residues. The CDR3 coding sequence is TGTGCCAGCAGGACTAGCTCCTACAATGAGCAGTTCTTC. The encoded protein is CASRTSSYNEQFF.

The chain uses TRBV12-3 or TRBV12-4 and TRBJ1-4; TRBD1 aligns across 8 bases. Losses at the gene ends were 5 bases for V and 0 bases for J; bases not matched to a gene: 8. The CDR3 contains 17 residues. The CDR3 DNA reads TGTGCCAGCAGTCCCAGACAGGGGCATTCAACTAATGAAAAACTGTTTTTT. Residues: CASSPRQGHSTNEKLFF.

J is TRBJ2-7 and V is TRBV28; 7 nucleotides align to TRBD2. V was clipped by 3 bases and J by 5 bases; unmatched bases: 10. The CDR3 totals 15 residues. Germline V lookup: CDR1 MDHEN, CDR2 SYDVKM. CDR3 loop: CASSLAGEGRDEQYF. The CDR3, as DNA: TGTGCCAGCAGTTTGGCGGGAGAGGGTCGGGACGAGCAGTACTTC.

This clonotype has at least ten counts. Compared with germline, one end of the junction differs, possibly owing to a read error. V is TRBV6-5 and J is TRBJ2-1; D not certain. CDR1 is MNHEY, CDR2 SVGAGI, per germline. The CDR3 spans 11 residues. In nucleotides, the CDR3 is TGTGCCAGCAGTTCCTTCAATGAGCAGTTCTTC. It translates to CASSSFNEQFF.

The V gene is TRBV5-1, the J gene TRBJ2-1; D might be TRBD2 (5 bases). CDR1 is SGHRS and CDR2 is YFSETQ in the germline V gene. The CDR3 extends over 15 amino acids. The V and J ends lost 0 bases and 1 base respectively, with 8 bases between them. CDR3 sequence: CASSLVTRSYNEQFF. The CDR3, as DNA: TGCGCCAGCAGCTTGGTTACTAGATCCTACAATGAGCAGTTCTTC.

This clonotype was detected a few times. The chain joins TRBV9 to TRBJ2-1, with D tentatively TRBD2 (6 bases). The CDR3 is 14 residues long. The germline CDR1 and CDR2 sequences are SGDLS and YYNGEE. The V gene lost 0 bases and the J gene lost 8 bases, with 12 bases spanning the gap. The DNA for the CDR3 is TGTGCCAGCAGCGTAGCGGGACTCCCGGATGAGCAGTTCTTC. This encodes CASSVAGLPDEQFF.

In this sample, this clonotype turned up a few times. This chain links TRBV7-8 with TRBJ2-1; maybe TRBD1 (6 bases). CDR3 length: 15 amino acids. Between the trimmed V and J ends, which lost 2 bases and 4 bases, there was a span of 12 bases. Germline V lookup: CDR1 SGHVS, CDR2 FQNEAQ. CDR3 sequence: CASSLHRANYNEQFF. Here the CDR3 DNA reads TGTGCCAGCAGCTTACACAGGGCAAATTACAATGAGCAGTTCTTC.

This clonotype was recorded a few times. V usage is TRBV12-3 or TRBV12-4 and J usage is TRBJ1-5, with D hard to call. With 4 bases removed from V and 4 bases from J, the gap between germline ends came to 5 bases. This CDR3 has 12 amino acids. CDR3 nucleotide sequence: TGTGCCAGCAGTTGGGAGAATCAGCCCCAGCATTTT. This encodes CASSWENQPQHF.

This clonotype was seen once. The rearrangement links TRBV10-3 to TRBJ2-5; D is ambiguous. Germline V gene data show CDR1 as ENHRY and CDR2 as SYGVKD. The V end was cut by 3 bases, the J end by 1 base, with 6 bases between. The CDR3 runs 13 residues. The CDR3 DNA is TGTGCCATCAGTGACTCCATCCAAGAGACCCAGTACTTC. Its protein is CAISDSIQETQYF.

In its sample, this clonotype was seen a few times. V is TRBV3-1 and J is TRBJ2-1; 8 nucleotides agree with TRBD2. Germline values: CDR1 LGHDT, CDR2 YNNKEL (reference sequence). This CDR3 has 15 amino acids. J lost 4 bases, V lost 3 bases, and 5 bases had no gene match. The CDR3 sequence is CASSQTGTSYNEQFF. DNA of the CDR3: TGTGCCAGCAGCCAGACCGGGACTAGTTACAATGAGCAGTTCTTC.

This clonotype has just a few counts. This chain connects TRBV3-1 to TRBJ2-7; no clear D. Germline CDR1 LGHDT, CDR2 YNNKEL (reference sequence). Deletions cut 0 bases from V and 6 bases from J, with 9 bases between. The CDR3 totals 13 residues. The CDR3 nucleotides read TGTGCCAGCAGCCAAGAGAAGATTGGCGAGCAGTACTTC. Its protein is CASSQEKIGEQYF.

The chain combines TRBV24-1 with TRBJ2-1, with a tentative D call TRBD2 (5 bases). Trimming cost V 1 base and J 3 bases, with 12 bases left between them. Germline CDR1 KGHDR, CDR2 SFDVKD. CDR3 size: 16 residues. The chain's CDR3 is CATSDLSGPNYNEQFF. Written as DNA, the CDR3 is TGTGCCACCAGTGATTTAAGCGGACCCAACTACAATGAGCAGTTCTTC.

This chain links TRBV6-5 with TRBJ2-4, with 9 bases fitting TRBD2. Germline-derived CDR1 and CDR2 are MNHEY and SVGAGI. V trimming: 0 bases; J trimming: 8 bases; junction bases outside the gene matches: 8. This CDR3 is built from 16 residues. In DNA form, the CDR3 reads TGTGCCAGCAGTTACTCTGGCGGGGGGGCCTTTGACATTCAGTACTTC. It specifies CASSYSGGGAFDIQYF.

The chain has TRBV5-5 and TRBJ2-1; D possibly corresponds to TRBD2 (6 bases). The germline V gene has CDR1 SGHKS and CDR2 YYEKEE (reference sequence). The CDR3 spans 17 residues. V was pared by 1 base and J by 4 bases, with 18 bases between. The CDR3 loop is CASSLSLLARIYNEQFF. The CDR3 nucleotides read TGTGCCAGCAGCTTGTCCCTACTAGCCCGAATTTACAATGAGCAGTTCTTC. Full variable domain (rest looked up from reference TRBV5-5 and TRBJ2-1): DAGVTQSPTHLIKTRGQQVTLRCSPISGHKSVSWYQQVLGQGPQFIFQYYEKEERGRGNFPDRFSARQFPNYSSELNVNALLLGDSALYLCASSLSLLARIYNEQFFGPGTRLTVL.

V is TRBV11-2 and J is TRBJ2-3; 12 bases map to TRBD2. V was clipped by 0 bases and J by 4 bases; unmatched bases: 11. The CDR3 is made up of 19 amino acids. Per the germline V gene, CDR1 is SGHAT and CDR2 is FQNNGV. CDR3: CASSLDTSLAGGRADTQYF. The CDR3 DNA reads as TGTGCCAGCAGCTTAGATACGAGCCTAGCGGGGGGGCGTGCAGATACGCAGTATTTT.

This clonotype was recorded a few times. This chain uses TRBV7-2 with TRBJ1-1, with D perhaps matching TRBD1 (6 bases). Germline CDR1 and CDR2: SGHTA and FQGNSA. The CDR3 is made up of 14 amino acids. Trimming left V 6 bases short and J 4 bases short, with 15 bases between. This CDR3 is CASSYSLRGTEAFF. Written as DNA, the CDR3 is TGTGCCAGCAGTTATTCCCTCAGGGGCACTGAAGCTTTCTTT.

The CDR3 sequence is CASSLGALAGMGNEQFF. The DNA for the CDR3 is TGCGCCAGCAGCCTGGGGGCATTAGCTGGGATGGGCAATGAGCAGTTCTTC. J is TRBJ2-1 and V is TRBV5-1; tentative D call: TRBD1 (6 bases). The germline gives CDR1 SGHRS, CDR2 YFSETQ. V lost 4 bases and J 6 bases, leaving 23 bases between the germline ends. The CDR3 has 17 amino acids.

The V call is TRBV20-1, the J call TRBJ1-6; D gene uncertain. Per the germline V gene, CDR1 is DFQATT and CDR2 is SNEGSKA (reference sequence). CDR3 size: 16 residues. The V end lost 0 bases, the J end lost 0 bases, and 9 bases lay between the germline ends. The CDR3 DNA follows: TGCAGTGCTAGAGATCCAGAGAGCTCCTATAATTCACCCCTCCACTTT. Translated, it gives CSARDPESSYNSPLHF.

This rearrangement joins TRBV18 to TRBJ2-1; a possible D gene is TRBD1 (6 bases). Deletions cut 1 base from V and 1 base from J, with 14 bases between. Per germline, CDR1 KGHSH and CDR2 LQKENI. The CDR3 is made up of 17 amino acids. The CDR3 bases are TGTGCCAGCTCACCACTTCCCAGGGGCGGATCCTACAATGAGCAGTTCTTC. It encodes CASSPLPRGGSYNEQFF. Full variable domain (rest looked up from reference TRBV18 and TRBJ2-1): NAGVMQNPRHLVRRRGQEARLRCSPMKGHSHVYWYRQLPEEGLKFMVYLQKENIIDESGMPKERFSAEFPKEGPSILRIQQVVRGDSAAYFCASSPLPRGGSYNEQFFGPGTRLTVL.

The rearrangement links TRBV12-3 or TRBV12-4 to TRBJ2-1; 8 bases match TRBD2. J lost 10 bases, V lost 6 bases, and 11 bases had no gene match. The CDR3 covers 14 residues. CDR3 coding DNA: TGTGCCAGCAGACCCTTTAGCGGGGAAGGAGAGCAGTTCTTC. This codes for CASRPFSGEGEQFF.